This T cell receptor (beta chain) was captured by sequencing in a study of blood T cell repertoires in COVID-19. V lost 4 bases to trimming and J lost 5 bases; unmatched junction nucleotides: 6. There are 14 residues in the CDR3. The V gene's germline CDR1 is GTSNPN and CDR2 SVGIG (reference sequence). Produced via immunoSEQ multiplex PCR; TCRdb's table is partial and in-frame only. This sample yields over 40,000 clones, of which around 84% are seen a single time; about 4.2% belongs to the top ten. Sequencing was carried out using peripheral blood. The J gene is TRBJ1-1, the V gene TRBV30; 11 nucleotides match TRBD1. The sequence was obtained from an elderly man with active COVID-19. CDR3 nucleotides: TGTGCCTGGAAGCCGAGGGACAGGGGGACTGAAGCTTTCTTT. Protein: CAWKPRDRGTEAFF.